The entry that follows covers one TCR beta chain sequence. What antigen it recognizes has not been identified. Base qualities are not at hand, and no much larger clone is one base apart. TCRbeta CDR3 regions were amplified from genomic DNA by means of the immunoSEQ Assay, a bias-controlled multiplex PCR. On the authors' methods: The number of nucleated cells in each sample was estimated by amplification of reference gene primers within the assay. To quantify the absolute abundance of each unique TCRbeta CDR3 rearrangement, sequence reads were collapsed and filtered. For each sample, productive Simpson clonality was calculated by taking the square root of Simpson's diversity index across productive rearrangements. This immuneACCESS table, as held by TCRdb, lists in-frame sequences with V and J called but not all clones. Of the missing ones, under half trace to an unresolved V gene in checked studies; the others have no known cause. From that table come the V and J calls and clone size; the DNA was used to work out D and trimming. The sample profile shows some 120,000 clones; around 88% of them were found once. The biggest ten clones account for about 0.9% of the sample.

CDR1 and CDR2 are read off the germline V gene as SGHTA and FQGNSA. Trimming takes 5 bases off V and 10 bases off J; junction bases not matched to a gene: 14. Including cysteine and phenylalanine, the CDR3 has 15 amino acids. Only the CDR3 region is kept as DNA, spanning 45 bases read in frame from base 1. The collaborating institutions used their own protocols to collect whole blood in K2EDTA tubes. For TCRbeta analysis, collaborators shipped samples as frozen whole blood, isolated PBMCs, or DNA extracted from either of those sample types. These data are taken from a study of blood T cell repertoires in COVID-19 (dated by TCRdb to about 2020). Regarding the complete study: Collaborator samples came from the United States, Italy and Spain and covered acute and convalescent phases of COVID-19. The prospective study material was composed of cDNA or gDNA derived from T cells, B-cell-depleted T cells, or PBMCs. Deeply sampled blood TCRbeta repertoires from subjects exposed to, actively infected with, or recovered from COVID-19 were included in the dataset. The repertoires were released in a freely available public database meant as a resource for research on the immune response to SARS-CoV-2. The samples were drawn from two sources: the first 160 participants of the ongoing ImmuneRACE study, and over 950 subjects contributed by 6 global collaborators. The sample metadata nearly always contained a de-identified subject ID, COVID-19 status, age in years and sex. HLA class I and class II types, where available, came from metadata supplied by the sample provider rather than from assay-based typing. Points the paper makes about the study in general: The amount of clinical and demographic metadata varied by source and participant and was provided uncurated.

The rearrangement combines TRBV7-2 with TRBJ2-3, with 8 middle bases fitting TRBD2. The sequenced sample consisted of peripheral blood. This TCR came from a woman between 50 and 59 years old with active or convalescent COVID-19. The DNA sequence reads TGTGCCAGCAGCAATAGCGGGACCACCCTGGTGGCGCAGTATTTT. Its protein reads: CASSNSGTTLVAQYF.